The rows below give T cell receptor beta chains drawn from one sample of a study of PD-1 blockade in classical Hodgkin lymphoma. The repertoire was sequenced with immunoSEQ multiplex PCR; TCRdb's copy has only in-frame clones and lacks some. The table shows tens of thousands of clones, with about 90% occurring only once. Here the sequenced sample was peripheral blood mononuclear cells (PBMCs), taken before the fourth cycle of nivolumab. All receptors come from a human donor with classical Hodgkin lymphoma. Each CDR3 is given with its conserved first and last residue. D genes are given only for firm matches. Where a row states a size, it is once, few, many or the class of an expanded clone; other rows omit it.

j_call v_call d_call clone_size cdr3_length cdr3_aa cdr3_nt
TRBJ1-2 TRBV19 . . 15 CASSIDVDVGYGYTF TGTGCCAGTAGTATAGATGTAGACGTCGGCTATGGCTACACCTTC
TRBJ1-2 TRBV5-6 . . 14 CASSFEGPTYGYTF TGTGCCAGCAGCTTCGAGGGTCCTACCTATGGCTACACCTTC
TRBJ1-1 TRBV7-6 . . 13 CASSPAGDTEAFF TGTGCCAGCAGCCCGGCAGGGGATACTGAAGCTTTCTTT
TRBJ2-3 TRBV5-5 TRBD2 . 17 CASSLPNSGGATDTQYF TGTGCCAGCAGCTTACCCAATAGCGGGGGTGCCACAGATACGCAGTATTTT
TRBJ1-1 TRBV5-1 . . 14 CASSQGGGGTEAFF TGCGCCAGCAGCCAAGGTGGGGGTGGGACTGAAGCTTTCTTT
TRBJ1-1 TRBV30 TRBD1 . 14 CASQFRDRGIGTFF TGTGCCTCCCAATTCCGGGACAGGGGTATTGGAACTTTCTTT
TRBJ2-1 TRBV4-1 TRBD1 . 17 CASSQEGQGGSYNEQFF TGCGCCAGCAGCCAAGAGGGACAGGGGGGCTCCTACAATGAGCAGTTCTTC
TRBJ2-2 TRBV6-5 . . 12 CASRTMHGELFF TGTGCCAGCAGAACAATGCACGGGGAGCTGTTTTTT
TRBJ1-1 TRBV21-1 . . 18 CASSKKPGGRQGIGEAFF TGTGCCAGCAGCAAGAAACCTGGGGGCCGACAGGGGATAGGTGAAGCTTTCTTT
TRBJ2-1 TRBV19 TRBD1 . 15 CASSRPGQGIHEQFF TGTGCCAGTAGTAGACCGGGACAGGGGATCCATGAGCAGTTCTTC
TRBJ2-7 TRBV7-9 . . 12 CASSSVTYEQYF TGTGCCAGCAGCTCTGTAACCTACGAGCAGTACTTC
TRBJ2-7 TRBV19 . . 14 CASSVAQEGYEQYF TGTGCCAGTAGTGTTGCACAGGAGGGTTACGAGCAGTACTTC
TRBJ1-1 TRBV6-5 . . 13 CASSSLGVWEAFF TGTGCCAGCAGTTCCTTGGGGGTTTGGGAAGCTTTCTTT
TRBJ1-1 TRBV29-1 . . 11 CSVVEGGEAFF TGCAGCGTTGTGGAGGGGGGTGAAGCTTTCTTT
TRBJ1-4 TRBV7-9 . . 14 CASSLGQGMEKLFF TGTGCCAGCAGCTTGGGACAAGGGATGGAAAAACTGTTTTTT
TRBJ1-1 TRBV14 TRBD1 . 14 CASSRTGVNTEAFF TGTGCCAGCAGCCGGACAGGGGTGAACACTGAAGCTTTCTTT
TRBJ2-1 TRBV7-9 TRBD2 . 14 CASTSGGVYNEQFF TGTGCCAGCACCTCGGGGGGGGTCTACAATGAGCAGTTCTTC
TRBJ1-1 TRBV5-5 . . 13 CASSLEGATEAFF TGTGCCAGCAGCTTGGAAGGGGCCACTGAAGCTTTCTTT
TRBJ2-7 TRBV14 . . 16 CASSQSRSPALHEQYF TGTGCCAGCAGCCAAAGTAGGAGCCCTGCACTCCACGAGCAGTACTTC
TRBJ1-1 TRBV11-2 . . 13 CASSLNWGSEAFF TGTGCCAGCAGCTTAAATTGGGGGTCTGAAGCTTTCTTT
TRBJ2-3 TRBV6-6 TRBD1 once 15 CASRTRDRGTDTQYF TGTGCCAGCAGAACCAGGGACAGGGGTACAGATACGCAGTATTTT
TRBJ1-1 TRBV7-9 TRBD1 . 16 CASSPVRTGVNTEAFF TGTGCCAGCAGCCCTGTTAGGACAGGGGTGAACACTGAAGCTTTCTTT
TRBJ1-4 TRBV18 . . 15 CASSPPRERGEKLFF TGTGCCAGCTCACCACCGCGCGAGCGTGGAGAAAAACTGTTTTTT
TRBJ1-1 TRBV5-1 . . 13 CASSFELNTEAFF TGCGCCAGCAGCTTCGAGCTTAACACTGAAGCTTTCTTT
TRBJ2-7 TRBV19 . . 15 CASSDQFTGFYEQYF TGTGCCAGTAGTGACCAGTTCACGGGTTTTTACGAGCAGTACTTC
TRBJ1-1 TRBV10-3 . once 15 CAISRYRAENTEAFF TGTGCCATCAGTAGATACAGGGCTGAGAACACTGAAGCTTTCTTT
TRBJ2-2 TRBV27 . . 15 CASSFHSGNTGELFF TGTGCCAGCAGTTTCCACTCAGGGAACACCGGGGAGCTGTTTTTT
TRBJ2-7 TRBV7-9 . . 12 CASSSRAYEQYF TGTGCCAGCAGCTCTAGAGCCTACGAGCAGTACTTC
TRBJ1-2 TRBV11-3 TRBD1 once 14 CASSPPGQEEGYTF TGTGCCAGCAGCCCTCCGGGACAGGAGGAGGGCTACACCTTC
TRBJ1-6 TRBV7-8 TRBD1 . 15 CASSTPGQGGSPLHF TGTGCCAGCAGCACCCCAGGACAGGGCGGTTCACCCCTCCACTTT
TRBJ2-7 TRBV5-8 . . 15 CASSSGTPLTYEQYF TGTGCCAGCAGCTCGGGGACTCCCCTCACGTACGAGCAGTACTTC
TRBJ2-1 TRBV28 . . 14 CASRPIGFRTEQFF TGTGCCAGCAGGCCAATAGGGTTTCGTACTGAGCAGTTCTTC
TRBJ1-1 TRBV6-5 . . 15 CASSLSTTSNTEAFF TGTGCCAGCAGTTTGAGTACGACAAGTAACACTGAAGCTTTCTTT
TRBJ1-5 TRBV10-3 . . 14 CAISDRDKYQPQHF TGTGCCATCAGCGACCGGGACAAGTATCAGCCCCAGCATTTT
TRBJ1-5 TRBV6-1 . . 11 CASSQTKPQHF TGTGCCAGCAGTCAGACCAAGCCCCAGCATTTT
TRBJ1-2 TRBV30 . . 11 CAWSKEYGYTF TGTGCCTGGAGCAAAGAATATGGCTACACCTTC
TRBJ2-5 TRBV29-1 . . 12 CSVEDREETQYF TGCAGCGTCGAAGACAGAGAAGAGACCCAGTACTTC
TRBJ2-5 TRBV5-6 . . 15 CASSLGTGPQETQYF TGTGCCAGCAGCTTGGGGACGGGACCACAAGAGACCCAGTACTTC